This T cell receptor (beta chain) was sequenced during a study of T cell changes during pregnancy in multiple sclerosis. The data were produced by immunoSEQ multiplex PCR, yet TCRdb's version contains in-frame clones alone and is incomplete. The sample includes around 63,000 clones, roughly 92% of them seen just once. CDR1 is SGHAT and CDR2 is FQNNGV in the germline V gene. The CDR3 is 16 residues long. The ends lost 1 base at V and 6 bases at J; junction bases unmatched: 9. The sequence came from a female donor in good health, enrolled as a control in a pregnancy study. The source was CD8+ T cells from peripheral blood mononuclear cells, collected in the third trimester of pregnancy. V usage is TRBV11-2 and J usage is TRBJ2-1; the match to TRBD1 covers 7 bases. The CDR3 DNA reads TGTGCCAGCAGCTTAGCGATCCGGGACAGCACCAATGAGCAGTTCTTC. Residues: CASSLAIRDSTNEQFF.